These 31 T cell receptor beta chains came from one sample sequenced in a study of blood T cell repertoires in COVID-19. Produced via immunoSEQ multiplex PCR; TCRdb's table is partial and in-frame only. Here the sample spans more than 50,000 clones, nearly 90% being singletons. Sequencing was carried out using peripheral blood. These receptors all come from a man in his 60s with active COVID-19.

The chain joins TRBV15 to TRBJ2-3; TRBD1 matches 8 bases. CDR3 length: 13 residues. Germline-derived CDR1 and CDR2 are LNHNV and YYDKDF (reference sequence). J was trimmed by 5 bases and V by 7 bases; bases with no gene match: 5. The CDR3 sequence: CATKQGAGDTQYF. The CDR3 DNA reads TGTGCCACCAAGCAGGGGGCCGGAGATACGCAGTATTTT. The full variable domain, with the rest looked up from reference TRBV15 and TRBJ2-3, is DAMVIQNPRYQVTQFGKPVTLSCSQTLNHNVMYWYQQKSSQAPKLLFHYYDKDFNNEADTPDNFQSRRPNTSFCFLDIRSPGLGDTAMYLCATKQGAGDTQYFGPGTRLTVL.

This rearrangement joins TRBV28 to TRBJ2-2, with D uncertain. The germline V gene encodes CDR1 MDHEN and CDR2 SYDVKM. The CDR3 is 12 residues long. Between the trimmed V and J ends, which lost 6 bases and 10 bases, there was a span of 12 bases. CDR3 loop: CASSPGLLELFF. CDR3 DNA sequence: TGTGCCAGCAGCCCTGGCCTTCTGGAGCTGTTTTTT.

This chain connects TRBV15 to TRBJ1-1; D is perhaps TRBD1 (5 bases). Germline values: CDR1 LNHNV, CDR2 YYDKDF (reference sequence). V shed 0 bases and J shed 1 base, with 18 bases lying between them. The CDR3 is 18 amino acids. This CDR3 is CATSRDPWDSVGNTEAFF. The CDR3 coding sequence is TGTGCCACCAGCAGAGATCCTTGGGACTCGGTGGGGAACACTGAAGCTTTCTTT.

The chain combines TRBV19 with TRBJ2-3; 7 nucleotides agree with TRBD1. Germline trimming cut 6 bases from V and 2 bases from J; bases unmatched to any gene: 8. Germline V gene sequence: CDR1 LNHDA, CDR2 SQIVND (reference sequence). The CDR3 length is 15 residues. The CDR3 bases are TGTGCCAGTAGCGGCTTTGGGACAGACACAGATACGCAGTATTTT. Translated: CASSGFGTDTDTQYF.

The chain links TRBV30 to TRBJ2-5, with 15 bases identical to TRBD2. The CDR3 loop spans 15 amino acids. Germline values: CDR1 GTSNPN, CDR2 SVGIG (reference sequence). After removal of 1 base from V and 4 bases from J, the junction contained 1 base not matched to a gene. In DNA, the CDR3 is TGTGCCTGGAGTGAGGGACTAGCGGGAGGAGAGACCCAGTACTTC. This encodes CAWSEGLAGGETQYF. Filled out from reference TRBV30 and TRBJ2-5, the complete variable domain reads SQTIHQWPATLVQPVGSPLSLECTVEGTSNPNLYWYRQAAGRGLQLLFYSVGIGQISSEVPQNLSASRPQDRQFILSSKKLLLSDSGFYLCAWSEGLAGGETQYFGPGTRLLVL.

The CDR3 sequence: CASSQGRGTSAYEQYF. CDR3 nucleotides: TGCGCCAGCAGCCAAGGAAGGGGGACTAGTGCCTACGAGCAGTACTTC. The J gene is TRBJ2-7, the V gene TRBV4-3; 8 bases are shared with TRBD2. This CDR3 spans 16 amino acids. V was clipped by 1 base and J by 2 bases; unmatched bases: 7. The germline V gene encodes CDR1 LGHNA and CDR2 YSLEER.

This clone has just one count. The CDR3 coding sequence is TGTGCCAGCAGTTCGGGACTAGCGGGACTAAACATTCAGTACTTC. Translating it yields CASSSGLAGLNIQYF. V is TRBV6-5 and J is TRBJ2-4; 13 bases are shared with TRBD2. Germline V gene data show CDR1 as MNHEY and CDR2 as SVGAGI. The CDR3 has 15 residues. The V gene end was trimmed by 4 bases and the J gene end by 6 bases; junction bases not matched to a gene: 3.

The gene calls are TRBV4-3 and TRBJ2-3; TRBD2 agrees at 10 bases. This CDR3 comprises 18 residues. Losses at the gene ends were 0 bases for V and 2 bases for J; bases not matched to a gene: 8. Germline V lookup: CDR1 LGHNA, CDR2 YSLEER. This CDR3 reads CASSQELRTSGFTDTQYF. In DNA form, the CDR3 reads TGCGCCAGCAGCCAAGAGCTCAGGACTAGCGGCTTCACAGATACGCAGTATTTT.

The chain has TRBV3-1 (or the pseudogene TRBV3-2) and TRBJ1-6, with 9 bases fitting TRBD1. The CDR3 has 16 amino acids. V lost 4 bases and J lost 5; bases outside the gene matches: 6. Germline assignment: CDR1 LGHDT and CDR2 YNNKEL (reference sequence). The CDR3 loop is CASSPHGDRDNSPLHF. The DNA for the CDR3 is TGTGCCAGCAGCCCCCACGGGGACAGGGATAATTCACCCCTCCACTTT.

The chain carries TRBV3-1 (or the pseudogene TRBV3-2) and TRBJ2-2; D is unresolved. Germline V CDR1 and CDR2: LGHDT, YNNKEL (reference sequence). The CDR3 is 15 amino acids. V was trimmed by 3 bases and J by 4 bases, leaving 12 bases between them. The CDR3 region has the DNA TGTGCCAGCAGCCAGGTCTTACGCGGCACCGGGGAGCTGTTTTTT. Protein sequence: CASSQVLRGTGELFF.

CDR3 sequence: CASSKTGGRDTEAFF. The CDR3 nucleotides are TGTGCCAGCAGTAAAACAGGGGGCCGGGATACTGAAGCTTTCTTT. The chain joins TRBV28 to TRBJ1-1, with 9 bases that match TRBD1. The CDR3 extends over 15 amino acids. Trimming cost V 5 bases and J 5 bases; bases outside gene matches: 9. CDR1 is MDHEN and CDR2 is SYDVKM in the germline V gene.

The CDR3 DNA is TGTGCCAGCAGCGTAGGGGACAGCTCCTACGAGCAGTACTTC. Residues: CASSVGDSSYEQYF. The J gene is TRBJ2-7, the V gene TRBV9; 7 bases are shared with TRBD1. The CDR3 spans 14 residues. Germline CDR1 is SGDLS and CDR2 is YYNGEE. After removal of 0 bases from V and 0 bases from J, the junction contained 0 bases not matched to a gene.

This rearrangement joins TRBV28 to TRBJ1-2, with no clear D. Germline assignment: CDR1 MDHEN and CDR2 SYDVKM. The CDR3 totals 13 residues. Trimming removed 4 bases at V and 5 bases at J, with 11 bases between. The CDR3 loop reads CASSSQVEYGYTF. The CDR3 DNA is TGTGCCAGCAGTTCTCAGGTCGAGTATGGCTACACCTTC.

V is TRBV12-3 or TRBV12-4 and J is TRBJ2-7, with TRBD2 as a possible D gene (6 bases). Trimming took off 6 bases at V and 7 bases at J, with 16 bases between the two ends. The CDR3 spans 13 residues. CDR3 amino acids: CASRRDWEEEQYF. In nucleotides, the CDR3 is TGTGCCAGCAGACGGGACTGGGAGGAGGAGCAGTACTTC.

V and J are TRBV28 and TRBJ2-4, with 8 bases aligning to TRBD1. This CDR3 region has 15 residues. Losses at the gene ends were 5 bases for V and 4 bases for J; bases not matched to a gene: 7. From germline, CDR1 is MDHEN and CDR2 SYDVKM. This CDR3 is CASSPNGQGKNIQYF. The CDR3 DNA sequence: TGTGCCAGCAGTCCCAACGGACAGGGAAAAAACATTCAGTACTTC.

The rearrangement joins TRBV5-6 to TRBJ2-3, with TRBD1 matching over 11 bases. The germline gives CDR1 SGHDT, CDR2 YYEEEE. CDR3 length equals 15 residues. V was pared by 5 bases and J by 5 bases, with 7 bases of the junction left unmatched. DNA for the CDR3: TGTGCCAGCAGTCCTGGACAGGGGGCTATAGATACGCAGTATTTT. Protein: CASSPGQGAIDTQYF.

The chain links TRBV5-1 to TRBJ1-2; 7 nucleotides line up with TRBD1. The CDR3 spans 15 residues. The trim removed 2 bases at V and 0 bases at J, leaving 4 bases unmatched. Germline CDR1 reads SGHRS; CDR2 reads YFSETQ. The CDR3: CASSFNRGSNYGYTF. In DNA, the CDR3 is TGCGCCAGCAGCTTCAACAGGGGTTCTAACTATGGCTACACCTTC. Supplemented by reference TRBV5-1 and TRBJ1-2, the full variable domain reads KAGVTQTPRYLIKTRGQQVTLSCSPISGHRSVSWYQQTPGQGLQFLFEYFSETQRNKGNFPGRFSGRQFSNSRSEMNVSTLELGDSALYLCASSFNRGSNYGYTFGSGTRLTVV.

J is TRBJ2-7 and V is TRBV14; D gene unclear. Trimming removed 1 base from V and 4 bases from J, with 8 bases in between. The CDR3 is made up of 13 amino acids. Germline V lookup: CDR1 SGHDN, CDR2 FVKESK. CDR3 sequence reads: CASSQATYYEQYF. CDR3 nucleotide sequence: TGTGCCAGCAGCCAAGCTACCTATTACGAGCAGTACTTC. Looking up the rest from reference TRBV14 and TRBJ2-7 gives the full variable domain: EAGVTQFPSHSVIEKGQTVTLRCDPISGHDNLYWYRRVMGKEIKFLLHFVKESKQDESGMPNNRFLAERTGGTYSTLKVQPAELEDSGVYFCASSQATYYEQYFGPGTRLTVT.

The V and J genes are TRBV5-6 and TRBJ1-1; 8 bases agree with TRBD1. Looked up from germline, CDR1 is SGHDT and CDR2 is YYEEEE. The CDR3 sequence is 16 residues long. The V and J ends lost 0 bases and 3 bases, in that order; junction bases with no gene match: 7. Written as DNA, the CDR3 is TGTGCCAGCAGCTTGGCCCACAGGGGGGAGTACACTGAAGCTTTCTTT. Amino acids: CASSLAHRGEYTEAFF.

V gene TRBV9 combines with J gene TRBJ2-3; D possibly corresponds to TRBD1 (5 bases). The CDR3 runs to 16 residues. The germline gives CDR1 SGDLS, CDR2 YYNGEE. Trimming took 4 bases from V and 2 from J, leaving 17 bases between them. The CDR3: CASSPRGAPFTDTQYF. The DNA for the CDR3 is TGTGCCAGCAGCCCACGTGGGGCCCCATTCACAGATACGCAGTATTTT.

This clone showed up just once. V usage is TRBV11-2 and J usage is TRBJ2-5; perhaps TRBD1 as D (8 bases). CDR1 and CDR2 from the germline V gene are SGHAT and FQNNGV. V shed 6 bases and J shed 2 bases, with 19 bases lying between them. The CDR3 covers 16 residues. The CDR3 protein is CASRPIQGGNQETQYF. CDR3 bases: TGTGCCAGCAGACCTATACAGGGGGGGAATCAAGAGACCCAGTACTTC.

This sequence joins TRBV7-9 and TRBJ2-7; TRBD2 is a possible D gene (5 bases). Germline V gene lookup returns CDR1 SEHNR and CDR2 FQNEAQ (reference sequence). V lost 5 bases and J lost 3, with 14 bases in between. There are 14 residues in the CDR3. In nucleotides, the CDR3 is TGTGCCAGCAGCATGGACGGCGGAGGCTACGAGCAGTACTTC. It yields the protein CASSMDGGGYEQYF.

A note on this clone: One junction end disagrees with the germline gene, perhaps due to a read error. The chain is built from TRBV9 and TRBJ2-3; 9 bases match TRBD2. The CDR3 contains 15 residues. Germline values: CDR1 SGDLS, CDR2 YYNGEE. In DNA, the CDR3 is TGTGCCAGCAGCGTAGAGGCGGGGGGGCCTTGGATTTTGGATTTT. As protein: CASSVEAGGPWILDF.

This clone was detected once. The chain recombines TRBV19 with TRBJ2-1; TRBD1 agrees at 10 bases. The CDR3 extends over 16 amino acids. Germline trimming cut 4 bases from V and 6 bases from J; bases unmatched to any gene: 9. Germline CDR1 is LNHDA and CDR2 is SQIVND (reference sequence). This chain's CDR3 is CASSTRQGALPNEQFF. CDR3 in DNA: TGTGCCAGTAGTACCCGACAGGGGGCGTTACCCAATGAGCAGTTCTTC. Based on the CDR3 plus reference TRBV19 and TRBJ2-1, the full variable domain is DGGITQSPKYLFRKEGQNVTLSCEQNLNHDAMYWYRQDPGQGLRLIYYSQIVNDFQKGDIAEGYSVSREKKESFPLTVTSAQKNPTAFYLCASSTRQGALPNEQFFGPGTRLTVL.

The genes are TRBV29-1 and TRBJ1-3, with D hard to call. The CDR3 consists of 16 residues. Germline CDR1 SQVTM, CDR2 ANQGSEA. V was trimmed by 8 bases and J by 0 bases, leaving 20 bases between them. In nucleotides, the CDR3 is TGCAGCCTTGGAAGGGAGCCCGAGAGCTCTGGAAACACCATATATTTT. It is translated as CSLGREPESSGNTIYF.

V gene TRBV7-8 combines with J gene TRBJ2-1; 7 positions agree with TRBD1. This CDR3 comprises 13 residues. Looked up from germline, CDR1 is SGHVS and CDR2 is FQNEAQ. V shed 4 bases and J 6 bases; nucleotides not matched to a gene: 3. Here the CDR3 DNA reads TGTGCCAGCAGCTCCGACAGGGCCAATGAGCAGTTCTTC. Protein sequence: CASSSDRANEQFF.

CDR3 residues: CASTLGLRSYEQYF. As DNA, the CDR3 is TGTGCCAGCACGTTAGGACTTCGTTCCTACGAGCAGTACTTC. The V gene is TRBV6-5, the J gene TRBJ2-7, with D perhaps TRBD2 (5 bases). Trimming took off 7 bases at V and 1 base at J, with 14 bases between the two ends. Germline V lookup: CDR1 MNHEY, CDR2 SVGAGI. The CDR3 totals 14 residues.

CDR3 in DNA: TGCGCCAGCAGCAAGACACTAGCGGGGATAGTGGATGAGCAGTTCTTC. Translation gives CASSKTLAGIVDEQFF. The rearrangement uses TRBV5-1 and TRBJ2-1; 10 bases are shared with TRBD2. Unmatched junction bases numbered 12, after V lost 4 bases and J lost 8 bases. Germline lookup yields CDR1 SGHRS and CDR2 YFSETQ. This CDR3 spans 16 amino acids.

This sequence joins TRBV4-1 and TRBJ1-1; 7 bases line up with TRBD1. This CDR3 comprises 14 residues. Germline V gene sequence: CDR1 MGHRA, CDR2 YSYEKL. V trimming: 1 base; J trimming: 2 bases; junction bases outside the gene matches: 1. DNA of the CDR3: TGCGCCAGCAGCCAAGGGGACAGCAACACTGAAGCTTTCTTT. Protein product: CASSQGDSNTEAFF.

The CDR3 sequence: CASSIAQGKAGELFF. Written as DNA, the CDR3 is TGTGCCAGTAGTATAGCACAGGGAAAAGCCGGGGAGCTGTTTTTT. The gene calls are TRBV19 and TRBJ2-2, with D possibly matching TRBD1 (6 bases). CDR1 and CDR2 from the germline V gene are LNHDA and SQIVND (reference sequence). V was trimmed by 1 base and J by 6 bases, leaving 12 bases between them. This CDR3 has 15 residues.

The rearrangement joins TRBV5-1 to TRBJ2-1; TRBD1 agrees at 12 bases. CDR1 SGHRS and CDR2 YFSETQ come from the germline V gene. The trim removed 6 bases at V and 6 bases at J, leaving 7 bases unmatched. The CDR3 loop spans 15 amino acids. CDR3 sequence: CASTPPGQGANEQFF. The CDR3 bases are TGCGCCAGCACCCCTCCGGGACAGGGGGCCAATGAGCAGTTCTTC.